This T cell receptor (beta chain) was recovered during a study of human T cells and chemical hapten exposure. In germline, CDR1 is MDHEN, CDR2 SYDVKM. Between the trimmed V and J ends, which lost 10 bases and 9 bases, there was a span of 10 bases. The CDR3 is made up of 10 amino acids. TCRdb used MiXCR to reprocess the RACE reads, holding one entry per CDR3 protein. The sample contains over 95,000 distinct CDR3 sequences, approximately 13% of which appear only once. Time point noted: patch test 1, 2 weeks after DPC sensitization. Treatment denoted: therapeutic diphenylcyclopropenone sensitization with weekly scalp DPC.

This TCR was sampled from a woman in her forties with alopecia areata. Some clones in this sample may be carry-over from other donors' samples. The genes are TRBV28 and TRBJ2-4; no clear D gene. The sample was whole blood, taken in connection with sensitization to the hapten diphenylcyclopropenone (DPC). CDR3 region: CATGRSIQYF. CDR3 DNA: TGTGCCACGGGTCGGAGCATTCAGTACTTC.